These 22 T cell receptor beta chains were all obtained from the same sample, sequenced in a study of PD-1 blockade in classical Hodgkin lymphoma. Each and every patient relapsed after autologous stem cell transplantation, and patients got differing brentuximab vedotin exposure. Repertoires were generated with immunoSEQ multiplex PCR, while TCRdb's copy carries only in-frame clones and drops some. Of some 58,000 clones listed, more than 75% were seen once; the top ten hold 5.4%. The sequences come from peripheral blood mononuclear cells (PBMCs), collected before the second cycle of nivolumab. Every receptor here comes from a human donor with classical Hodgkin lymphoma.

The CDR3 nucleotides are TGTGCCTGGATAATACCCGGATTTAGCGGGGGGGCCGCCTACAATGAGCAGTTCTTC. Residues: CAWIIPGFSGGAAYNEQFF. The chain has TRBV30 and TRBJ2-1; 11 bases align to TRBD2. From germline, CDR1 is GTSNPN and CDR2 SVGIG (reference sequence). Germline trimming cut 4 bases from V and 2 bases from J; bases unmatched to any gene: 16. The CDR3 extends over 19 amino acids.

The J gene is TRBJ2-5, the V gene TRBV9, with D uncertain. Trimming shortened V by 4 bases and J by 4 bases, and 5 bases separated the two germline ends. CDR1 and CDR2 (germline): SGDLS, YYNGEE. CDR3 length: 11 residues. The CDR3 region is CASSNTETQYF. The CDR3 DNA reads TGTGCCAGCAGCAACACAGAGACCCAGTACTTC.

V usage is TRBV19 and J usage is TRBJ1-3; the D is unclear. V was shortened by 5 bases and J by 3 bases, with 5 bases between the two germline ends. The CDR3 is 12 amino acids. CDR1 is LNHDA and CDR2 is SQIVND in the germline V gene (reference sequence). CDR3 in DNA: TGTGCCAGTAGTGGTGGTGGAAACACCATATATTTT. It encodes CASSGGGNTIYF.

This chain connects TRBV7-2 to TRBJ2-2; 7 bases align to TRBD2. This CDR3 has 15 amino acids. Trimming cost V 6 bases and J 2 bases; bases outside gene matches: 6. Germline assignment: CDR1 SGHTA and CDR2 FQGNSA. The CDR3 region has the DNA TGTGCCAGCAGGTCCGGGACTATTAACACCGGGGAGCTGTTTTTT. This translates into CASRSGTINTGELFF.

V and J are TRBV19 and TRBJ2-7; 8 bases match TRBD1. V gave up 5 bases and J gave up 3 bases; unmatched junction bases: 9. The CDR3 is 15 residues long. The V gene's germline CDR1 is LNHDA and CDR2 SQIVND (reference sequence). CDR3 nucleotides: TGTGCCAGTAGTCCAAGGACAGGGTTAGACTACGAGCAGTACTTC. It translates to CASSPRTGLDYEQYF.

The chain employs TRBV29-1 and TRBJ2-7, with 7 bases fitting TRBD1. Germline lookup yields CDR1 SQVTM and CDR2 ANQGSEA. V lost 6 bases to trimming and J lost 5 bases; unmatched junction nucleotides: 10. This CDR3 is built from 13 residues. This CDR3 is CSVASTGSHEQYF. The CDR3 DNA reads as TGCAGCGTCGCCTCGACAGGGTCCCACGAGCAGTACTTC.

This chain links TRBV6-5 with TRBJ2-2, with D possibly matching TRBD1 (6 bases). V shed 10 bases and J shed 6 bases, with 18 bases lying between them. CDR1 and CDR2 (germline): MNHEY, SVGAGI. CDR3 size: 14 residues. The DNA of the CDR3 is TGTGCCATTTTCCGGGACACAATACCCGGGGAGCTGTTTTTT. Its translation: CAIFRDTIPGELFF.

The CDR3 DNA sequence: TGTGCCAGTAGTATCGGCAGATACACAGATACGCAGTATTTT. This sequence encodes CASSIGRYTDTQYF. The chain employs TRBV19 and TRBJ2-3; D not certain. Germline lookup yields CDR1 LNHDA and CDR2 SQIVND (reference sequence). This CDR3 comprises 14 residues. With 3 bases removed from V and 2 bases from J, the gap between germline ends came to 9 bases.

The genes are TRBV6-6 and TRBJ2-7; maybe TRBD1 (6 bases). CDR1 is MNHNY and CDR2 is SVGAGI in the germline V gene (reference sequence). V lost 0 bases and J 3 bases, leaving 15 bases between the germline ends. CDR3 length: 16 amino acids. The CDR3 nucleotides read TGTGCCAGCAGTTACTCCGGCAGGGGAAAGCTCTACGAGCAGTACTTC. Amino acid sequence: CASSYSGRGKLYEQYF.

V usage is TRBV28 and J usage is TRBJ1-4; D is possibly TRBD1 (6 bases). Germline CDR1 reads MDHEN; CDR2 reads SYDVKM. The V end was cut by 2 bases, the J end by 8 bases, with 12 bases between. CDR3 length: 14 residues. CDR3 DNA sequence: TGTGCCAGCAGTTTACTACAGGGTTGGGAAAAACTGTTTTTT. It encodes CASSLLQGWEKLFF.

The V gene is TRBV4-1, the J gene TRBJ2-3, with 10 positions matching TRBD2. CDR3 length: 16 amino acids. V lost 5 bases and J lost 2; bases outside the gene matches: 7. Germline CDR1 reads MGHRA; CDR2 reads YSYEKL. The CDR3 coding sequence is TGCGCCAGCAGCGACGAGCGGGGGGGCGTCACAGATACGCAGTATTTT. Its protein product is CASSDERGGVTDTQYF.

This sequence joins TRBV30 and TRBJ1-2; 8 bases match TRBD1. V shed 0 bases, J shed 2 bases, and the junction held 5 bases outside the gene matches. CDR1 and CDR2 (germline): GTSNPN, SVGIG (reference sequence). CDR3 length: 15 amino acids. The CDR3 sequence is CAWSVGQGRNYGYTF. DNA of the CDR3: TGTGCCTGGAGTGTAGGACAGGGTCGAAACTATGGCTACACCTTC. Together with reference TRBV30 and TRBJ1-2, the CDR3 gives the full variable domain: SQTIHQWPATLVQPVGSPLSLECTVEGTSNPNLYWYRQAAGRGLQLLFYSVGIGQISSEVPQNLSASRPQDRQFILSSKKLLLSDSGFYLCAWSVGQGRNYGYTFGSGTRLTVV.

The genes are TRBV27 and TRBJ1-2; unclear D gene. Trimming cost V 0 bases and J 0 bases, with 11 bases left between them. Germline V lookup: CDR1 MNHEY, CDR2 SMNVEV (reference sequence). The CDR3 length is 16 residues. For the CDR3, the DNA is TGTGCCAGCAGTTTATCGCGGTTCAGGACTAACTATGGCTACACCTTC. It specifies CASSLSRFRTNYGYTF.

This sequence joins TRBV5-1 and TRBJ1-2; a possible D gene is TRBD1 (6 bases). Germline values: CDR1 SGHRS, CDR2 YFSETQ. The CDR3 covers 14 residues. Trimming shortened V by 2 bases and J by 6 bases, and 14 bases separated the two germline ends. The CDR3 nucleotides read TGCGCCAGCAGCTTTCTACAGGGTGAGGATGGCTACACCTTC. Its translation is CASSFLQGEDGYTF.

The chain uses TRBV7-9 and TRBJ2-7, with 9 bases identical to TRBD1. The CDR3 length is 14 residues. Germline CDR1 and CDR2: SEHNR and FQNEAQ (reference sequence). V lost 7 bases to trimming and J lost 6 bases; unmatched junction nucleotides: 10. CDR3 protein: CASTSVQGAGEQYF. CDR3 DNA: TGTGCCAGCACGTCGGTACAGGGGGCGGGCGAGCAGTACTTC.

This rearrangement joins TRBV30 to TRBJ1-3; D is unclear. V dropped 2 bases and J dropped 4 bases, with 18 bases sitting between them. The CDR3 consists of 16 residues. Looked up from germline, CDR1 is GTSNPN and CDR2 is SVGIG (reference sequence). The CDR3 reads CAWSFGWAAKGNTIYF. For the CDR3, the DNA is TGTGCCTGGAGTTTCGGTTGGGCAGCGAAGGGAAACACCATATATTTT.

This chain uses TRBV6-5 with TRBJ1-5; no reliable D call. V was clipped by 2 bases and J by 2 bases, with 10 bases between them. The germline V gene encodes CDR1 MNHEY and CDR2 SVGAGI. This CDR3 is 15 amino acids long. CDR3 nucleotide sequence: TGTGCCAGCAGTTACACAAAAAGCGGCAATCAGCCCCAGCATTTT. Translated: CASSYTKSGNQPQHF.

The genes are TRBV5-1 and TRBJ2-1, with 7 bases matching TRBD1. The CDR3 runs 14 residues. Trimming cost V 4 bases and J 5 bases; bases outside gene matches: 6. From germline, CDR1 is SGHRS and CDR2 YFSETQ. CDR3 sequence: CASSRQGPDNEQFF. The CDR3 nucleotides are TGCGCCAGCAGCCGACAGGGCCCGGACAATGAGCAGTTCTTC.

The DNA of the CDR3 is TGTGCCAGCAGTTTAGGGGGGCAACGGGAGCTGTTTTTT. This translates into CASSLGGQRELFF. This chain joins TRBV28 and TRBJ2-2; D possibly uses TRBD1 or TRBD2 (6 bases each). V was shortened by 2 bases and J by 9 bases, with 10 bases between the two germline ends. This CDR3 is built from 13 residues. Germline V gene data show CDR1 as MDHEN and CDR2 as SYDVKM.

The rearrangement uses TRBV5-1 and TRBJ2-3, with D uncertain. V dropped 0 bases and J dropped 0 bases, with 2 bases sitting between them. The CDR3 is 13 residues long. The germline CDR1 and CDR2 sequences are SGHRS and YFSETQ. CDR3 sequence: CASSLGSTDTQYF. CDR3 in DNA: TGCGCCAGCAGCTTGGGCAGCACAGATACGCAGTATTTT.

This clone was seen once. J is TRBJ2-3 and V is TRBV28, with 11 bases aligning to TRBD2. The CDR3 runs to 18 residues. V dropped 6 bases and J dropped 1; count of bases not matched to a gene: 12. Germline CDR1 MDHEN, CDR2 SYDVKM. CDR3 nucleotides: TGTGCCAGCAGCCAATTAGCGGGGGGGCTAGTTGGCACAGATACGCAGTATTTT. It is translated as CASSQLAGGLVGTDTQYF.

The V and J genes are TRBV11-1 and TRBJ1-2, with D possibly TRBD1 on 6 matching bases. The CDR3 extends over 15 amino acids. Trimming removed 0 bases from V and 4 bases from J, with 12 bases in between. CDR1 is SGHAT and CDR2 is FQDESV in the germline V gene (reference sequence). The CDR3 region is CASSLAPGTIYGYTF. CDR3 nucleotides: TGTGCCAGCAGCTTAGCGCCCGGGACAATCTATGGCTACACCTTC.